These 13 T cell receptor beta chains were sequenced from one sample in a study of cytomegalovirus exposure and HLA in healthy donors. The table came from immunoSEQ multiplex PCR; TCRdb's copy has only in-frame clones and leaves some out. Here the sample spans 100,000 to 150,000 clones, more than 70% being singletons. Material for sequencing was PBMCs. The receptors shown here come from a man aged 25 to 45 in good health and CMV-seronegative.

V is TRBV5-6 and J is TRBJ1-2, with D tentatively TRBD1 (6 bases). Germline lookup yields CDR1 SGHDT and CDR2 YYEEEE. V shed 2 bases and J shed 6 bases, with 11 bases lying between them. This CDR3 spans 13 amino acids. Here the CDR3 reads CASSLAGDHGYTF. CDR3 coding DNA: TGTGCCAGCAGCTTAGCAGGGGATCATGGCTACACCTTC.

The chain is built from TRBV2 and TRBJ2-7; 11 bases are a match to TRBD1. This CDR3 is 14 amino acids long. The V segment lost 4 bases and the J segment 2 bases; nucleotides outside the gene matches: 1. Per germline, CDR1 SNHLY and CDR2 FYNNEI. CDR3 sequence reads: CASSGGQGAYEQYF. CDR3 in DNA: TGTGCCAGCAGTGGGGGACAGGGGGCCTACGAGCAGTACTTC.

In this sample, this clone turned up once. This CDR3 is CASSTTGTGAANEQFF. CDR3 DNA: TGTGCCAGCAGCACTACCGGGACAGGGGCGGCAAATGAGCAGTTCTTC. This rearrangement joins TRBV5-4 to TRBJ2-1, with 10 bases matching TRBD1. CDR3 length: 16 residues. Germline V gene lookup returns CDR1 SGHNT and CDR2 YYREEE (reference sequence). V lost 4 bases and J lost 7; bases outside the gene matches: 11.

The sample holds one count of this clone. This chain uses TRBV30 with TRBJ2-5, with 8 bases fitting TRBD1. The CDR3 extends over 12 amino acids. The V gene's germline CDR1 is GTSNPN and CDR2 SVGIG (reference sequence). The trim removed 8 bases at V and 1 base at J, leaving 3 bases unmatched. CDR3 in DNA: TGTGCCACCGACAGGGGCCAAGAGACCCAGTACTTC. Translation: CATDRGQETQYF.

The chain couples TRBV7-3 to TRBJ2-1, with 13 bases aligning to TRBD2. The CDR3 covers 15 residues. V lost 5 bases to trimming and J lost 8 bases; unmatched junction nucleotides: 6. In germline, CDR1 is SGHTA, CDR2 FQGTGA. DNA of the CDR3: TGTGCCAGCAGCCCTCCGGGACTAGCGGGACATGAGCAGTTCTTC. Its protein is CASSPPGLAGHEQFF.

V and J are TRBV5-6 and TRBJ2-5; 9 bases line up with TRBD2. The germline CDR1 and CDR2 sequences are SGHDT and YYEEEE. This CDR3 is 14 amino acids long. J was trimmed by 5 bases and V by 5 bases; bases with no gene match: 7. The CDR3 DNA reads TGTGCCAGCAGTTTTAGCGGGGGCCGGGAGACCCAGTACTTC. Translated, it gives CASSFSGGRETQYF. Full variable domain (rest looked up from reference TRBV5-6 and TRBJ2-5): DAGVTQSPTHLIKTRGQQVTLRCSPKSGHDTVSWYQQALGQGPQFIFQYYEEEERQRGNFPDRFSGHQFPNYSSELNVNALLLGDSALYLCASSFSGGRETQYFGPGTRLLVL.

CDR3 region: CASRTGSTDLYNEQFF. The CDR3 DNA reads as TGCGCCAGCAGGACCGGCTCGACAGACCTCTACAATGAGCAGTTCTTC. The rearrangement joins TRBV5-1 to TRBJ2-1, with D perhaps TRBD1 (5 bases). The CDR3 spans 16 residues. The ends were cut back, 5 bases at V and 3 bases at J, with 18 bases in the middle. Germline assignment: CDR1 SGHRS and CDR2 YFSETQ.

The V gene is TRBV2, the J gene TRBJ2-7; the match to TRBD2 covers 7 bases. V shed 6 bases, J shed 3 bases, and the junction held 11 bases outside the gene matches. Germline-derived CDR1 and CDR2 are SNHLY and FYNNEI. This CDR3 region has 15 residues. Written as DNA, the CDR3 is TGTGCCAGCAGGGCAGGGCTCAGGACTAGCTACGAGCAGTACTTC. Amino acid sequence: CASRAGLRTSYEQYF.

This rearrangement joins TRBV30 to TRBJ1-1, with 10 bases that match TRBD1. The V and J ends lost 3 bases and 10 bases, in that order; junction bases with no gene match: 11. CDR1 and CDR2 from the germline V gene are GTSNPN and SVGIG (reference sequence). This CDR3 has 14 residues. CDR3 sequence reads: CAWRGSKTGGVAFF. The DNA of the CDR3 is TGTGCCTGGAGAGGGTCGAAGACAGGGGGCGTAGCTTTCTTT.

The chain couples TRBV27 to TRBJ2-1; TRBD2 aligns across 12 bases. The CDR3 covers 15 residues. Germline CDR1 and CDR2: MNHEY and SMNVEV (reference sequence). After removal of 5 bases from V and 9 bases from J, the junction contained 8 bases not matched to a gene. CDR3 residues: CASSRDRLAGVEQFF. The CDR3 DNA follows: TGTGCCAGCAGTAGAGATAGACTAGCGGGAGTTGAGCAGTTCTTC.

J is TRBJ1-6 and V is TRBV19; D might be TRBD1 (5 bases). Germline CDR1 is LNHDA and CDR2 is SQIVND (reference sequence). This CDR3 spans 16 amino acids. V lost 6 bases, J lost 9 bases, and 21 bases lay in between. The CDR3 spells CASSSLLRGEGSPLHF. CDR3 coding DNA: TGTGCCAGTAGCAGTCTCCTCCGAGGGGAGGGTTCACCCCTCCACTTT.

The V and J genes are TRBV5-1 and TRBJ2-2, with 8 bases fitting TRBD2. Germline values: CDR1 SGHRS, CDR2 YFSETQ. CDR3 length equals 14 residues. Trimming removed 7 bases from V and 3 bases from J; junction bases left unmatched: 5. Written as DNA, the CDR3 is TGCGCCAGCCGGGGGGGTATTGACACCGGGGAGCTGTTTTTT. Amino acid sequence: CASRGGIDTGELFF.

CDR3 nucleotides: TGTGCCAGCAGATACCTAGCGGGACAAAGCGGGGAGCAGTTCTTC. Residues: CASRYLAGQSGEQFF. This chain links TRBV7-9 with TRBJ2-1, with 9 nucleotides matching TRBD2. Germline loops: CDR1 SEHNR, CDR2 FQNEAQ (reference sequence). This CDR3 region has 15 residues. The J segment lost 10 bases and the V segment lost 6 bases, leaving 13 bases of the junction unmatched.